This T cell receptor beta chain came from a study of PD-1 blockade in classical Hodgkin lymphoma. General observations from the study: Healthy donors were reported to have higher baseline TCR diversity than newly diagnosed patients.

Regarding time point: cycle 4 day 1 (C4D1), after five to seven weeks of nivolumab. Relapses following autologous stem cell transplantation were seen in all patients, with brentuximab vedotin exposure varying. Sequencing was performed with immunoSEQ multiplex PCR; in TCRdb, only in-frame clones are kept and a portion is missing. The data show tens of thousands of clones, with roughly nine tenths seen just once and approximately 10% held by the top ten. In this sample, this clone turned up once. The antigen is unknown. Germline CDR1 reads SGHRS; CDR2 reads YFSETQ. CDR3 length equals 19 residues. Trimming shortened V by 0 bases and J by 1 base, and 17 bases separated the two germline ends.

The sample here was peripheral blood mononuclear cells (PBMCs), taken before the fourth cycle of nivolumab. The chain joins TRBV5-1 to TRBJ2-6; D gene ambiguous. The receptor was isolated from a human donor with classical Hodgkin lymphoma. The chain's CDR3 is CASSLEPTGRLSGANVLTF. The CDR3 coding sequence is TGCGCCAGCAGCTTGGAACCCACGGGCCGCCTTTCTGGGGCCAACGTCCTGACTTTC.